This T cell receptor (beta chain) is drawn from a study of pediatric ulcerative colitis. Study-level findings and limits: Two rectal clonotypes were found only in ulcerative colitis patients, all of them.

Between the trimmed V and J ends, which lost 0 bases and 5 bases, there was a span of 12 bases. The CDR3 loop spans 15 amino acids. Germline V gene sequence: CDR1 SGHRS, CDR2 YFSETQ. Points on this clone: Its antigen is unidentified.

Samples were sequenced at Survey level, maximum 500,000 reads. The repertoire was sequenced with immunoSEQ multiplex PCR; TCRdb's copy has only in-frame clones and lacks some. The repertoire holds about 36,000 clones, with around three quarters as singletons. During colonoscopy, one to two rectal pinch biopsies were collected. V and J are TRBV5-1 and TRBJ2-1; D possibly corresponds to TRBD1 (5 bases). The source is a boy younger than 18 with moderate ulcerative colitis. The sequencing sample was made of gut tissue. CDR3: CASSLAPGMDNEQFF. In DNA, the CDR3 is TGCGCCAGCAGCTTGGCCCCAGGGATGGACAATGAGCAGTTCTTC.